This TCR beta chain was documented in a study of T-cell memory formation after mild COVID-19. Broader study findings: Clones that contracted from day 15 to 85 were balanced CD4/CD8, while later expanders leaned CD4+. Confirmation was lacking for SARS-CoV-2 specificity of second-wave clones that peaked on day 37.

Trimming shortened V by 4 bases and J by 12 bases, and 18 bases separated the two germline ends. This CDR3 contains 14 residues. There are a few counts of this clonotype. Its antigen is not known. Using constant-segment primers, 5'RACE produced TCR alpha and TCR beta cDNA libraries carrying sample barcodes and UMIs. One entry per CDR3 protein, called by TCRdb with MiXCR from the 5' RACE reads. Among over 50,000 distinct CDR3 sequences listed, over 8.5% were seen once. Sequenced material: PBMCs or a T cell subset sorted from them (not recorded which). The chain carries TRBV12-3 or TRBV12-4 and TRBJ1-4; D not certain. This clonotype was sampled from an adult woman who had mild COVID-19 (a few samples of this study predate the infection). Cell type and time point are not known. The CDR3 nucleotides read TGTGCCAGCAGTTCCGGCGGAACGAGGAGTCAACTGTTTTTT. Translating gives CASSSGGTRSQLFF.